In this sample, the clone carrying this T cell receptor beta chain turned up many times. This specimen comes from a study of T cells in Graves' hyperthyroidism and ophthalmopathy. TCR beta CDR3 sequences were amplified from RNA transcripts. HTBI primers drove first-round RT-PCR of the TCR CDR3. MiXCR, applied by TCRdb to the multiplex PCR reads, yields one record per CDR3 protein. Here the sample spans a few hundred thousand distinct CDR3 sequences, approximately 13% being singletons. In germline, CDR1 is SGHRS, CDR2 YFSETQ. With V trimmed by 4 bases and J by 0 bases, 5 bases remained unmatched. This CDR3 region has 16 residues.

This chain links TRBV5-1 with TRBJ2-1, with 9 nucleotides matching TRBD2. Sequences were obtained from blood. The TCR originated in a woman between 18 and 29 years old with Graves' hyperthyroidism. The CDR3 DNA follows: TGCGCCAGCAGCGTAAGCGGGGGGAACTCCTACAATGAGCAGTTCTTC. It is translated as CASSVSGGNSYNEQFF.